This is a list of T cell receptor beta chains from one sample in a study of blood T cell repertoires in COVID-19. TCRdb keeps only in-frame clones here, not all; method: immunoSEQ multiplex PCR. The profile shows 190,000 or so clones, roughly 90% of them singletons. The source material was PBMCs or T cells enriched from blood (not recorded which). The receptors originated from a woman aged 25 to 39 who had been exposed to COVID-19. Each CDR3 is given with its conserved first and last residue. Fields, in order: D gene, J gene, clone size, V gene, CDR3 protein, CDR3 DNA. D genes are given only for firm matches. Size values are once, few and many counts, or a class for expanded clones, and some rows have none.

d_gene: .
j_gene: TRBJ2-7
abundance: .
v_gene: TRBV5-1
CDR3aa: CASSETVYEQYF
CDR3nt: TGCGCCAGCTCCGAAACTGTCTACGAGCAGTACTTC

d_gene: TRBD1
j_gene: TRBJ1-2
abundance: .
v_gene: TRBV9
CDR3aa: CASSVGPTGDYGYTF
CDR3nt: TGTGCCAGCAGCGTTGGACCGACAGGGGACTATGGCTACACCTTC

d_gene: .
j_gene: TRBJ1-2
abundance: .
v_gene: TRBV5-1
CDR3aa: CASSRVDNYGYTF
CDR3nt: TGCGCCAGCAGCCGGGTCGATAACTATGGCTACACCTTC

d_gene: TRBD1
j_gene: TRBJ1-1
abundance: .
v_gene: TRBV19
CDR3aa: CASSHLKGQGGTEAFF
CDR3nt: TGTGCCAGTAGCCATCTCAAAGGACAGGGAGGCACTGAAGCTTTCTTT

d_gene: TRBD1
j_gene: TRBJ1-1
abundance: few
v_gene: TRBV15
CDR3aa: CATSRWKGQGRADTEAFF
CDR3nt: TGTGCCACCAGCAGATGGAAGGGACAGGGAAGGGCGGACACTGAAGCTTTCTTT

d_gene: .
j_gene: TRBJ1-2
abundance: .
v_gene: TRBV2
CDR3aa: CASSGSSGDGYTF
CDR3nt: TGTGCCAGCAGTGGTTCATCTGGAGATGGCTACACCTTC

d_gene: TRBD2
j_gene: TRBJ2-3
abundance: .
v_gene: TRBV5-1
CDR3aa: CASSSHAAGGLTDTQYF
CDR3nt: TGCGCCAGCAGCTCCCACGCAGCGGGGGGGCTCACAGATACGCAGTATTTT

d_gene: .
j_gene: TRBJ2-7
abundance: .
v_gene: TRBV27
CDR3aa: CASSLRPGRAYEQYF
CDR3nt: TGTGCCAGCAGTTTAAGGCCAGGCAGGGCCTACGAGCAGTACTTC

d_gene: .
j_gene: TRBJ1-5
abundance: .
v_gene: TRBV28
CDR3aa: CASSPSQALSNQPQHF
CDR3nt: TGTGCCAGCAGTCCGTCCCAGGCCCTAAGCAATCAGCCCCAGCATTTT

d_gene: .
j_gene: TRBJ1-1
abundance: .
v_gene: TRBV2
CDR3aa: CASSLRGGNTEAFF
CDR3nt: TGTGCCAGCAGTCTCAGGGGTGGGAACACTGAAGCTTTCTTT

d_gene: TRBD2
j_gene: TRBJ2-7
abundance: .
v_gene: TRBV4-1
CDR3aa: CASSQDLAGGYEQYF
CDR3nt: TGCGCCAGCAGCCAAGATCTAGCGGGGGGCTACGAGCAGTACTTC

d_gene: .
j_gene: TRBJ1-1
abundance: few
v_gene: TRBV11-3
CDR3aa: CASSPSGFTEAFF
CDR3nt: TGTGCCAGCAGCCCGAGCGGTTTCACTGAAGCTTTCTTT

d_gene: .
j_gene: TRBJ1-1
abundance: .
v_gene: TRBV6-5
CDR3aa: CASRGGMNTEAFF
CDR3nt: TGTGCCAGCAGAGGGGGTATGAACACTGAAGCTTTCTTT

d_gene: TRBD1
j_gene: TRBJ2-7
abundance: .
v_gene: TRBV19
CDR3aa: CASGDRGQTKNTYEQYF
CDR3nt: TGTGCCAGTGGGGACAGGGGGCAAACTAAAAATACCTACGAGCAGTACTTC

d_gene: .
j_gene: TRBJ2-7
abundance: .
v_gene: TRBV7-7
CDR3aa: CASSLEHTGMNEQYF
CDR3nt: TGTGCCAGCAGCTTGGAACACACAGGGATGAACGAGCAGTACTTC

d_gene: .
j_gene: TRBJ1-2
abundance: .
v_gene: TRBV5-6
CDR3aa: CASSLIGTAGYTF
CDR3nt: TGTGCCAGCAGCTTGATCGGCACAGCTGGCTACACCTTC

d_gene: TRBD1
j_gene: TRBJ2-1
abundance: .
v_gene: TRBV10-2
CDR3aa: CASTGTGRDNEQFF
CDR3nt: TGCGCCAGTACCGGGACAGGGAGGGACAATGAGCAGTTCTTC

d_gene: TRBD1
j_gene: TRBJ2-2
abundance: .
v_gene: TRBV30
CDR3aa: CAWSRGGRGTGELFF
CDR3nt: TGTGCCTGGAGTCGAGGGGGCCGGGGCACCGGGGAGCTGTTTTTT

d_gene: .
j_gene: TRBJ1-2
abundance: .
v_gene: TRBV6-5
CDR3aa: CASSYGRARAGYTF
CDR3nt: TGTGCCAGCAGTTACGGGAGGGCTAGGGCAGGCTACACCTTC

d_gene: .
j_gene: TRBJ1-5
abundance: .
v_gene: TRBV4-2
CDR3aa: CASSRLDRQNQPQHF
CDR3nt: TGTGCCAGCAGCCGCTTAGACAGGCAGAATCAGCCCCAGCATTTT

d_gene: .
j_gene: TRBJ1-2
abundance: .
v_gene: TRBV30
CDR3aa: CAWSVLQAGAGNYGYTF
CDR3nt: TGTGCCTGGAGTGTTCTTCAAGCAGGGGCCGGTAACTATGGCTACACCTTC

d_gene: .
j_gene: TRBJ2-3
abundance: .
v_gene: TRBV5-1
CDR3aa: CASSPGTYTDTQYF
CDR3nt: TGCGCCAGCAGCCCAGGGACTTACACAGATACGCAGTATTTT

d_gene: .
j_gene: TRBJ1-5
abundance: .
v_gene: TRBV29-1
CDR3aa: CSAADGLLGNQPQHF
CDR3nt: TGCAGCGCCGCGGACGGACTCCTGGGCAATCAGCCCCAGCATTTT

d_gene: TRBD2
j_gene: TRBJ2-2
abundance: .
v_gene: TRBV11-1
CDR3aa: CASSLGLAGYTGELFF
CDR3nt: TGTGCCAGCAGCCTTGGACTAGCGGGGTACACCGGGGAGCTGTTTTTT

d_gene: .
j_gene: TRBJ2-7
abundance: .
v_gene: TRBV27
CDR3aa: CASTSRGSVHEQYF
CDR3nt: TGTGCCAGCACTAGTAGAGGTTCGGTCCACGAGCAGTACTTC

d_gene: TRBD1
j_gene: TRBJ2-5
abundance: .
v_gene: TRBV15
CDR3aa: CATTRDRLETQYF
CDR3nt: TGTGCCACCACCCGGGACAGATTAGAGACCCAGTACTTC

d_gene: TRBD2
j_gene: TRBJ2-1
abundance: .
v_gene: TRBV2
CDR3aa: CASSEAPGRGGVYNEQFF
CDR3nt: TGTGCCAGCAGTGAGGCCCCGGGTCGCGGGGGGGTCTACAATGAGCAGTTCTTC

d_gene: TRBD1
j_gene: TRBJ2-3
abundance: .
v_gene: TRBV4-1
CDR3aa: CASSPGTGVTDTQYF
CDR3nt: TGCGCCAGCAGCCCTGGGACAGGGGTCACAGATACGCAGTATTTT

d_gene: .
j_gene: TRBJ1-1
abundance: .
v_gene: TRBV6-1
CDR3aa: CASSALGHWVNTEAFF
CDR3nt: TGTGCCAGCAGTGCCCTAGGACACTGGGTGAACACTGAAGCTTTCTTT

d_gene: .
j_gene: TRBJ1-5
abundance: .
v_gene: TRBV6-4
CDR3aa: CASNRGQSNQPQHF
CDR3nt: TGTGCCAGCAACCGCGGACAGAGCAATCAGCCCCAGCATTTT

d_gene: .
j_gene: TRBJ2-3
abundance: .
v_gene: TRBV7-7
CDR3aa: CASSSGVTDTQYF
CDR3nt: TGTGCTAGCAGCTCGGGGGTCACAGATACGCAGTATTTT

d_gene: .
j_gene: TRBJ2-7
abundance: .
v_gene: TRBV20-1
CDR3aa: CSAVRDYEQYF
CDR3nt: TGCAGTGCTGTACGGGACTACGAGCAGTACTTC

d_gene: .
j_gene: TRBJ1-5
abundance: .
v_gene: TRBV7-5
CDR3aa: CARRIQGVNQPQHF
CDR3nt: TGTGCCAGAAGGATACAGGGTGTTAATCAGCCCCAGCATTTT

d_gene: .
j_gene: TRBJ1-6
abundance: .
v_gene: TRBV28
CDR3aa: CATLTPGQINSPLHF
CDR3nt: TGTGCCACCCTAACCCCGGGACAAATTAATTCACCCCTCCACTTT

d_gene: TRBD1
j_gene: TRBJ1-1
abundance: .
v_gene: TRBV3-1/TRBV3-2
CDR3aa: CASSQQGETEAFF
CDR3nt: TGTGCCAGCAGCCAACAGGGGGAGACTGAAGCTTTCTTT